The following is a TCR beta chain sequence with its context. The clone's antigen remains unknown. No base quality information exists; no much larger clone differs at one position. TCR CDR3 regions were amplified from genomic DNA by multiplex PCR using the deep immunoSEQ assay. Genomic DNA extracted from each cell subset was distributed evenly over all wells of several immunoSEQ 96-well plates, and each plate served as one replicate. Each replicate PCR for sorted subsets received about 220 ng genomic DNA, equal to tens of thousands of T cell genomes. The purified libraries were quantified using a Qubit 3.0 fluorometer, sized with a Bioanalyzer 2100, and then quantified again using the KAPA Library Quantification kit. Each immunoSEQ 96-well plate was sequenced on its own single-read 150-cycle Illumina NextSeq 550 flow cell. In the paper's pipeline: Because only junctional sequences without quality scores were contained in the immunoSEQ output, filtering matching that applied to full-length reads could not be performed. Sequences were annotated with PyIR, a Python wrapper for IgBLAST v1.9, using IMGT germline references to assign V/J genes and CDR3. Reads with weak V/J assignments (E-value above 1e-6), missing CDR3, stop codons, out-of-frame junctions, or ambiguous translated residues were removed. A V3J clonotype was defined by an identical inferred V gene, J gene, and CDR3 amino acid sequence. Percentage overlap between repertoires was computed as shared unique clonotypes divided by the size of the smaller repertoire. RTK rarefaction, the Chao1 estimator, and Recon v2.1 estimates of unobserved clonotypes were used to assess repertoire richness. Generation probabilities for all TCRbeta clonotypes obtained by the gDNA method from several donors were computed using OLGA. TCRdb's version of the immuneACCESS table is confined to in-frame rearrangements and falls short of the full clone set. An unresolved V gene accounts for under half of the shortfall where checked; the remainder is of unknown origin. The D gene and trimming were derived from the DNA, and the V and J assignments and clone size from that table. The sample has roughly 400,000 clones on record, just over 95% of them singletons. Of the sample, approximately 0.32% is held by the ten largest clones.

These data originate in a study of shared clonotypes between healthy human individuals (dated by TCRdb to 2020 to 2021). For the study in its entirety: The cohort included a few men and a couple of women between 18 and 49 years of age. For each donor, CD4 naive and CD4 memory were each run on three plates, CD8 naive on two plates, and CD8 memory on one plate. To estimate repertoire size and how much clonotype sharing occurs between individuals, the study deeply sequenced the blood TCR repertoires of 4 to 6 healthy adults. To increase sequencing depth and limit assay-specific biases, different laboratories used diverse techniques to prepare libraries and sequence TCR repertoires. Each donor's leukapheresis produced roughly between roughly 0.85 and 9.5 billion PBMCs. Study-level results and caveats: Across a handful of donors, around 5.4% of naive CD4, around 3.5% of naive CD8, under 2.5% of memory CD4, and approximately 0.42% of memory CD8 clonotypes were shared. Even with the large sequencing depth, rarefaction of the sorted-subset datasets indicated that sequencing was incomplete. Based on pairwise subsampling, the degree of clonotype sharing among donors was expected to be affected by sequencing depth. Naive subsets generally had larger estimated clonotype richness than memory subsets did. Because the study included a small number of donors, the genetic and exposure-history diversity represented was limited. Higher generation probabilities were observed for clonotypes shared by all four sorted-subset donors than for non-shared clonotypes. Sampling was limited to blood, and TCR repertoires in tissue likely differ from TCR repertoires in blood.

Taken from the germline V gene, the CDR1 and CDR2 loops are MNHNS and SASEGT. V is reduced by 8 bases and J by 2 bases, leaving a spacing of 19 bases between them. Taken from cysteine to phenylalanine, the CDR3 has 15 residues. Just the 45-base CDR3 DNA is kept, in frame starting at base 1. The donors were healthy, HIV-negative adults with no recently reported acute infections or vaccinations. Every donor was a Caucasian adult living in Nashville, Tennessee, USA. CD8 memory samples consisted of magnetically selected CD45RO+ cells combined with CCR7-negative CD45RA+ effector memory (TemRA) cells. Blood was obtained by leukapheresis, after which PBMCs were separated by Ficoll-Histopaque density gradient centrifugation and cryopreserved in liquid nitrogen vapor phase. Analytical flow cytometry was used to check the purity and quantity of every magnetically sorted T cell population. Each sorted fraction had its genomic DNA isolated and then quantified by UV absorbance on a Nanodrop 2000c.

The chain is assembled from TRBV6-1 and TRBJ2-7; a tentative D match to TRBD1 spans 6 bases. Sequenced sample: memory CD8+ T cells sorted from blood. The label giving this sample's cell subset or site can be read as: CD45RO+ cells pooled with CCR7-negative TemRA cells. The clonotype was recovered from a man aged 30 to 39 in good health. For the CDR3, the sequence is CASWRTRTDPYEQYF. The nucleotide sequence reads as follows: TGTGCCAGCTGGAGAACGAGGACAGATCCCTACGAGCAGTACTTC.